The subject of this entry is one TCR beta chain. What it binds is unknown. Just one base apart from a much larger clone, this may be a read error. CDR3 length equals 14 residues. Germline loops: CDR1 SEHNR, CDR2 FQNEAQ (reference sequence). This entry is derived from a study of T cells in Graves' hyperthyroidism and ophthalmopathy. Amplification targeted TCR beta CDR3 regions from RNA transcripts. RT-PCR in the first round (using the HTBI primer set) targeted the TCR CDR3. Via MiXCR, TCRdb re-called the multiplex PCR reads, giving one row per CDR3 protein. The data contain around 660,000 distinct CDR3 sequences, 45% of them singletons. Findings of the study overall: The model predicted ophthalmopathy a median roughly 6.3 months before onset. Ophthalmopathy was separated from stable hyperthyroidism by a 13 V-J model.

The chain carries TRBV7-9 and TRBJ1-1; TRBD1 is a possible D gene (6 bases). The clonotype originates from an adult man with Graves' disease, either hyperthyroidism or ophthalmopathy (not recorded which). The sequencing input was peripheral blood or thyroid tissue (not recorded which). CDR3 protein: CTSSLVDRNTEAFF. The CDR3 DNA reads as TGTACCAGCAGCTTAGTGGACAGAAACACTGAAGCTTTCTTT.